Listed here are 29 T cell receptor beta chains from one sample, sequenced in a study of blood T cell repertoires in COVID-19. Some clones are missing from TCRdb's copy, which holds only in-frame ones; the method was immunoSEQ multiplex PCR. The data contain 300,000 to 350,000 clones, approximately 89% of them singletons. The sample was PBMCs or T cells enriched from blood (not recorded which). These receptors all come from a woman under 40 who had recovered from COVID-19.

The CDR3 loop reads CASSPLTSGNSYEQYF. The DNA for the CDR3 is TGCGCCAGCAGCCCTTTAACGTCCGGGAACTCCTACGAGCAGTACTTC. This rearrangement joins TRBV5-1 to TRBJ2-7; TRBD2 might be the D (5 bases). The CDR3 is 16 residues long. Germline CDR1 and CDR2: SGHRS and YFSETQ. V was cut by 4 bases and J by 0 bases, with 17 bases left in between. Full variable domain (missing parts from reference TRBV5-1 and TRBJ2-7): KAGVTQTPRYLIKTRGQQVTLSCSPISGHRSVSWYQQTPGQGLQFLFEYFSETQRNKGNFPGRFSGRQFSNSRSEMNVSTLELGDSALYLCASSPLTSGNSYEQYFGPGTRLTVT.

The chain is built from TRBV3-1 (or the pseudogene TRBV3-2) and TRBJ1-3; D may be TRBD1 (5 bases). This CDR3 is built from 14 residues. Trimming removed 4 bases at V and 7 bases at J, with 14 bases between. Germline V gene lookup returns CDR1 LGHDT and CDR2 YNNKEL (reference sequence). In DNA, the CDR3 is TGTGCCAGCAGCCTGTCGGGCAGGGCGAACACCATATATTTT. Its translation: CASSLSGRANTIYF.

This chain joins TRBV2 and TRBJ2-1, with D possibly TRBD2 on 5 matching bases. CDR3 length equals 12 residues. Germline assignment: CDR1 SNHLY and CDR2 FYNNEI. The ends were cut back, 7 bases at V and 8 bases at J, with 12 bases in the middle. The CDR3 sequence is CASNWGVDEQFF. CDR3 coding DNA: TGTGCCAGCAATTGGGGAGTCGATGAGCAGTTCTTC.

The V and J genes are TRBV18 and TRBJ1-4; TRBD1 aligns across 9 bases. This CDR3 region has 18 residues. Per the germline V gene, CDR1 is KGHSH and CDR2 is LQKENI. Trimming at V came to 0 bases and at J to 6 bases, leaving 11 bases not matched to a gene. CDR3 in amino acids: CASSPPTGGGGNDEKLFF. The CDR3 DNA is TGTGCCAGCTCACCACCGACAGGGGGAGGAGGTAACGATGAAAAACTGTTTTTT.

V is TRBV11-2 and J is TRBJ1-2; TRBD1 is a possible D gene (6 bases). The CDR3 covers 12 residues. V gave up 2 bases and J gave up 6 bases, with 7 bases separating them. CDR1 and CDR2 (germline): SGHAT, FQNNGV. Written as DNA, the CDR3 is TGTGCCAGCAGCTTACACAGGGATGGCTACACCTTC. This sequence encodes CASSLHRDGYTF.

V and J are TRBV6-2 or TRBV6-3 and TRBJ1-3, with D unclear. Germline CDR1 and CDR2: MNHEY and SVGEGT. This CDR3 has 17 amino acids. The V gene lost 3 bases and the J gene lost 2 bases, with 17 bases spanning the gap. The CDR3 is CASSYWVGGSTGNTIYF. CDR3 nucleotides: TGTGCCAGCAGTTATTGGGTCGGAGGATCAACTGGAAACACCATATATTTT.

V gene TRBV2 combines with J gene TRBJ2-7; 9 nucleotides line up with TRBD1. Trimming cost V 3 bases and J 7 bases; bases outside gene matches: 10. In germline, CDR1 is SNHLY, CDR2 FYNNEI. The CDR3 has 15 residues. The CDR3 region has the DNA TGTGCCAGCAGTGAGGAGACAGGGGGGGCGACTGAGCAGTACTTC. Translated: CASSEETGGATEQYF.

The chain is built from TRBV19 and TRBJ2-1; tentatively, D is TRBD2 (6 bases). Trimming left V 7 bases short and J 5 bases short, with 21 bases between. Germline V gives CDR1 LNHDA, CDR2 SQIVND (reference sequence). The CDR3 extends over 16 amino acids. CDR3 sequence: CASTPQTGTPNNEQFF. The DNA for the CDR3 is TGTGCCAGTACTCCACAAACCGGGACTCCCAACAATGAGCAGTTCTTC. The full variable domain, completed using reference TRBV19 and TRBJ2-1, is DGGITQSPKYLFRKEGQNVTLSCEQNLNHDAMYWYRQDPGQGLRLIYYSQIVNDFQKGDIAEGYSVSREKKESFPLTVTSAQKNPTAFYLCASTPQTGTPNNEQFFGPGTRLTVL.

The count of this clone is one. This chain joins TRBV3-1 (or the pseudogene TRBV3-2) and TRBJ2-3; D perhaps matches TRBD2 (5 bases). Germline V gives CDR1 LGHDT, CDR2 YNNKEL (reference sequence). The CDR3 length is 19 residues. Trimming took 0 bases from V and 6 from J, leaving 25 bases between them. The CDR3 bases are TGTGCCAGCAGCCAAGATGCGGCGGTAGCCCGGGATAAAGGGGATACGCAGTATTTT. Encoded protein: CASSQDAAVARDKGDTQYF.

The genes are TRBV2 and TRBJ2-1; possibly TRBD2 for D (5 bases). The CDR3 is 12 amino acids. The germline gives CDR1 SNHLY, CDR2 FYNNEI. Trimming pared 7 bases from V and 3 bases from J, leaving 7 bases between. This CDR3 is CASTGVYNEQFF. The CDR3 DNA sequence: TGTGCCAGCACCGGGGTCTACAATGAGCAGTTCTTC.

The genes are TRBV10-3 and TRBJ2-3, with 10 bases aligning to TRBD2. The trim removed 0 bases at V and 2 bases at J, leaving 2 bases unmatched. The germline V gene has CDR1 ENHRY and CDR2 SYGVKD. The CDR3 runs to 16 residues. CDR3 nucleotides: TGTGCCATCAGTGAGTCTCTAGCGGGAGTCACAGATACGCAGTATTTT. Translated, it gives CAISESLAGVTDTQYF.

The chain has TRBV25-1 and TRBJ2-2, with 8 positions matching TRBD2. The ends lost 7 bases at V and 5 bases at J; junction bases unmatched: 6. This CDR3 is built from 14 residues. Germline CDR1 reads MGHDK; CDR2 reads SYGVNS. CDR3 residues: CASTWTSSTGELFF. In DNA form, the CDR3 reads TGTGCCAGCACGTGGACTAGCTCGACCGGGGAGCTGTTTTTT. The entire variable domain, with the rest obtained from reference TRBV25-1 and TRBJ2-2, is as follows: EADIYQTPRYLVIGTGKKITLECSQTMGHDKMYWYQQDPGMELHLIHYSYGVNSTEKGDLSSESTVSRIRTEHFPLTLESARPSHTSQYLCASTWTSSTGELFFGEGSRLTVL.

The J gene is TRBJ1-4, the V gene TRBV7-6; 8 bases map to TRBD1. V gave up 10 bases and J gave up 2 bases; unmatched junction bases: 12. CDR3 size: 16 residues. CDR1 SGHVS and CDR2 FNYEAQ come from the germline V gene. The CDR3 is CATVILDRGTNEKLFF. In nucleotides, the CDR3 is TGTGCCACCGTAATATTAGACAGGGGCACTAATGAAAAACTGTTTTTT.

This chain joins TRBV7-9 and TRBJ1-1, with 9 positions matching TRBD1. CDR1 and CDR2 from the germline V gene are SEHNR and FQNEAQ (reference sequence). The V gene end was trimmed by 5 bases and the J gene end by 5 bases; junction bases not matched to a gene: 9. The CDR3 is 15 amino acids. The CDR3, as DNA: TGTGCCAGCAGCCTCCGGACAGGGGCGCGGACTGAAGCTTTCTTT. Translated, it gives CASSLRTGARTEAFF. Based on the CDR3 plus reference TRBV7-9 and TRBJ1-1, the full variable domain is DTGVSQNPRHKITKRGQNVTFRCDPISEHNRLYWYRQTLGQGPEFLTYFQNEAQLEKSRLLSDRFSAERPKGSFSTLEIQRTEQGDSAMYLCASSLRTGARTEAFFGQGTRLTVV.

The chain joins TRBV19 to TRBJ1-4, with 12 bases that match TRBD1. V gave up 8 bases and J gave up 5 bases; unmatched junction bases: 21. Germline values: CDR1 LNHDA, CDR2 SQIVND (reference sequence). The CDR3 runs to 20 residues. CDR3 nucleotides: TGTGCCAGTGCCATTTTTCCAGGGACAGGGGGCGGTTCTAGGAATGAAAAACTGTTTTTT. This sequence encodes CASAIFPGTGGGSRNEKLFF.

J is TRBJ1-5 and V is TRBV12-5, with TRBD1 as a possible D gene (6 bases). This CDR3 has 19 residues. Deletions cut 0 bases from V and 3 bases from J, with 21 bases between. CDR1 and CDR2 from the germline V gene are LGHNT and FRNRAP. This CDR3 reads CASGLVRKAGAEDNQPQHF. The CDR3 region has the DNA TGTGCTAGTGGTTTGGTACGAAAGGCAGGGGCGGAGGACAATCAGCCCCAGCATTTT. Together with reference TRBV12-5 and TRBJ1-5, the CDR3 gives the full variable domain: DARVTQTPRHKVTEMGQEVTMRCQPILGHNTVFWYRQTMMQGLELLAYFRNRAPLDDSGMPKDRFSAEMPDATLATLKIQPSEPRDSAVYFCASGLVRKAGAEDNQPQHFGDGTRLSIL.

A few counts support this clone. The rearrangement links TRBV5-5 to TRBJ2-1; D perhaps matches TRBD2 (6 bases). V dropped 0 bases and J dropped 2 bases, with 9 bases sitting between them. The CDR3 is 15 residues long. Looked up from germline, CDR1 is SGHKS and CDR2 is YYEKEE (reference sequence). The CDR3 DNA is TGTGCCAGCAGCTTGGACCTAGCGCCCTACAATGAGCAGTTCTTC. Its translation: CASSLDLAPYNEQFF.

The CDR3 nucleotides read TGTGCCAGCAGCTTGGTGGGACTAGCGGGACGGGAGCAGTACTTC. Residues: CASSLVGLAGREQYF. V and J are TRBV5-5 and TRBJ2-7; TRBD2 matches 13 bases. Trimming removed 0 bases from V and 7 bases from J; junction bases left unmatched: 4. Germline V lookup: CDR1 SGHKS, CDR2 YYEKEE (reference sequence). The CDR3 has 15 amino acids. The complete variable domain, with remaining parts taken from reference TRBV5-5 and TRBJ2-7, reads DAGVTQSPTHLIKTRGQQVTLRCSPISGHKSVSWYQQVLGQGPQFIFQYYEKEERGRGNFPDRFSARQFPNYSSELNVNALLLGDSALYLCASSLVGLAGREQYFGPGTRLTVT.

The rearrangement uses TRBV7-9 and TRBJ2-7; 10 nucleotides align to TRBD2. The CDR3 covers 15 residues. The V segment lost 2 bases and the J segment 6 bases; nucleotides outside the gene matches: 7. Germline V lookup: CDR1 SEHNR, CDR2 FQNEAQ (reference sequence). CDR3 residues: CASSLRASGGPEQYF. CDR3 nucleotides: TGTGCCAGCAGCTTAAGGGCTAGCGGGGGTCCCGAGCAGTACTTC.

This chain links TRBV11-3 with TRBJ2-5, with D possibly matching TRBD1 (6 bases). The germline V gene encodes CDR1 SGHNT and CDR2 YENEEA. V lost 5 bases to trimming and J lost 1 base, with 14 bases between them. CDR3 length: 15 amino acids. CDR3 nucleotides: TGTGCCAGCAGCCCCGGGACACGGGGCCAAGAGACCCAGTACTTC. This sequence encodes CASSPGTRGQETQYF.

The chain carries TRBV19 and TRBJ2-6, with a weak D call TRBD1 (5 bases). The germline CDR1 and CDR2 sequences are LNHDA and SQIVND (reference sequence). The CDR3 has 13 amino acids. Trimming stripped 11 bases from V and 2 bases from J, with 10 bases between. As DNA, the CDR3 is TGTGCCGTAACAGGAGCTGGGGCCAACGTCCTGACTTTC. Encoded protein: CAVTGAGANVLTF.

The CDR3 protein is CASRTGVYNEQFF. The CDR3, as DNA: TGTGCCAGCAGGACAGGGGTGTACAATGAGCAGTTCTTC. This chain joins TRBV27 and TRBJ2-1; 8 nucleotides align to TRBD1. There are 13 residues in the CDR3. Unmatched junction bases numbered 2, after V lost 6 bases and J lost 4 bases. In germline, CDR1 is MNHEY, CDR2 SMNVEV (reference sequence).

The CDR3 loop is CASSFGTGRTYEQYF. As DNA, the CDR3 is TGTGCCAGCAGTTTCGGGACAGGCAGGACCTACGAGCAGTACTTC. This chain uses TRBV28 with TRBJ2-7, with 8 bases lining up with TRBD1. This CDR3 is built from 15 residues. After removal of 3 bases from V and 2 bases from J, the junction contained 6 bases not matched to a gene. CDR1 is MDHEN and CDR2 is SYDVKM in the germline V gene.

The chain joins TRBV27 to TRBJ2-7; 7 bases match TRBD1. Germline V CDR1 and CDR2: MNHEY, SMNVEV (reference sequence). The V gene end was trimmed by 6 bases and the J gene end by 4 bases; junction bases not matched to a gene: 12. The length of the CDR3 is 15 residues. The CDR3 region is CASSLFTGVSYEQYF. In DNA, the CDR3 is TGTGCCAGCAGCCTATTCACAGGGGTTAGTTACGAGCAGTACTTC.

V usage is TRBV13 and J usage is TRBJ2-7; weak D call: TRBD1 (5 bases). Germline loops: CDR1 PRHDT, CDR2 FYEKMQ (reference sequence). This CDR3 spans 14 amino acids. V was shortened by 5 bases and J by 2 bases, with 13 bases between the two germline ends. The CDR3: CASSPDTLTYEQYF. The CDR3 coding sequence is TGTGCCAGCAGCCCGGACACGCTGACCTACGAGCAGTACTTC.

The chain has TRBV11-2 and TRBJ2-5; 8 bases agree with TRBD1. CDR1 SGHAT and CDR2 FQNNGV come from the germline V gene. The CDR3 totals 14 residues. The trim removed 6 bases at V and 5 bases at J, leaving 8 bases unmatched. The CDR3 here is CASSPTGERETQYF. In DNA, the CDR3 is TGTGCCAGCAGTCCGACAGGGGAGCGCGAGACCCAGTACTTC. Using reference TRBV11-2 and TRBJ2-5 for the parts outside the CDR3, the full variable domain is EAGVAQSPRYKIIEKRQSVAFWCNPISGHATLYWYQQILGQGPKLLIQFQNNGVVDDSQLPKDRFSAERLKGVDSTLKIQPAKLEDSAVYLCASSPTGERETQYFGPGTRLLVL.

J is TRBJ2-7 and V is TRBV28; D is possibly TRBD2 (6 bases). V gave up 2 bases and J gave up 1 base, with 18 bases separating them. The CDR3 loop spans 17 amino acids. Germline assignment: CDR1 MDHEN and CDR2 SYDVKM. In DNA, the CDR3 is TGTGCCAGCAGTTTACACTTGTACGGGACTTTTTCCTACGAGCAGTACTTC. This codes for CASSLHLYGTFSYEQYF.

This chain joins TRBV5-1 and TRBJ1-6, with unresolved D. Germline lookup yields CDR1 SGHRS and CDR2 YFSETQ. The CDR3 consists of 13 residues. The ends were cut back, 0 bases at V and 5 bases at J, with 3 bases in the middle. CDR3 residues: CASSLVDNSPLHF. The CDR3 DNA sequence: TGCGCCAGCAGCTTGGTAGATAATTCACCCCTCCACTTT.

The V gene is TRBV5-8, the J gene TRBJ1-2; D may be TRBD1 (6 bases). The CDR3 spans 14 residues. V was clipped by 4 bases and J by 12 bases, with 22 bases between them. The germline CDR1 and CDR2 sequences are SGHTS and YDEGEE. The CDR3 spells CASSGGTALLRNTF. The DNA of the CDR3 is TGTGCCAGCAGCGGGGGCACAGCCCTCCTAAGAAACACCTTC.